Each of the 19 T cell receptor beta chains below was sequenced from the same sample in a study of control samples from healthy donors and cancer patients. Clones were sequenced by immunoSEQ multiplex PCR, and TCRdb holds only the in-frame ones, with some missing. The data contain about 130,000 clones, approximately 90% of them singletons. Sequenced input: blood. These receptors were obtained from a man between 18 and 35 years old in good health.

On this clone itself: The same CDR3 also results from other DNA sequences found in this sample. The chain recombines TRBV14 with TRBJ2-7; maybe TRBD1 (6 bases). The V end was cut by 4 bases, the J end by 2 bases, with 18 bases between. This CDR3 region has 16 residues. Germline assignment: CDR1 SGHDN and CDR2 FVKESK. In nucleotides, the CDR3 is TGTGCCAGCAGCCCTTTGGGACATGGGGAAACCTACGAGCAGTACTTC. This encodes CASSPLGHGETYEQYF.

The genes are TRBV7-9 and TRBJ2-1; 9 bases line up with TRBD2. J gave up 0 bases and V 5 bases, and 5 bases lay outside the gene matches. The CDR3 is 16 amino acids. Germline assignment: CDR1 SEHNR and CDR2 FQNEAQ (reference sequence). Here the CDR3 reads CASSHSGGLSYNEQFF. DNA for the CDR3: TGTGCCAGCAGCCATAGCGGGGGCCTCTCCTACAATGAGCAGTTCTTC.

V is TRBV6-5 and J is TRBJ2-3; TRBD2 agrees at 8 bases. The germline gives CDR1 MNHEY, CDR2 SVGAGI. J gave up 1 base and V 0 bases, and 0 bases lay outside the gene matches. The CDR3 sequence is 15 residues long. The CDR3 sequence: CASSYSTSGTDTQYF. Here the CDR3 DNA reads TGTGCCAGCAGTTACTCGACTAGCGGCACAGATACGCAGTATTTT.

The chain uses TRBV5-4 and TRBJ2-2, with D maybe TRBD2 (5 bases). CDR1 is SGHNT, CDR2 YYREEE, per germline (reference sequence). The CDR3 has 14 amino acids. With 0 bases removed from V and 6 bases from J, the gap between germline ends came to 9 bases. The CDR3 loop reads CASSLVPSSGELFF. CDR3 coding DNA: TGTGCCAGCAGCTTGGTGCCTAGCTCCGGGGAGCTGTTTTTT.

On this clone itself: This sample includes further DNA sequences coding for the same CDR3. The V gene is TRBV20-1, the J gene TRBJ2-7; perhaps TRBD1 as D (6 bases). V lost 3 bases and J lost 4, with 7 bases in between. The CDR3 consists of 11 residues. Germline assignment: CDR1 DFQATT and CDR2 SNEGSKA (reference sequence). CDR3 sequence reads: CSARDSYEQYF. The CDR3 DNA reads as TGCAGTGCTAGGGACAGTTACGAGCAGTACTTC.

V usage is TRBV15 and J usage is TRBJ2-3, with 10 positions matching TRBD2. Germline lookup yields CDR1 LNHNV and CDR2 YYDKDF (reference sequence). CDR3 length equals 14 residues. The V segment lost 0 bases and the J segment 12 bases; nucleotides outside the gene matches: 6. The CDR3 sequence: CATSREVSGGQQYF. DNA of the CDR3: TGTGCCACCAGCAGAGAGGTTAGCGGGGGGCAACAGTATTTT.

V gene TRBV12-5 combines with J gene TRBJ1-2; D not certain. Germline CDR1 and CDR2: LGHNT and FRNRAP. The V and J ends lost 4 bases and 0 bases respectively, with 15 bases between them. The CDR3 consists of 16 residues. CDR3 protein: CASGSPGERTNYGYTF. CDR3 DNA sequence: TGTGCTAGTGGTTCCCCCGGGGAGAGAACTAACTATGGCTACACCTTC. Filled out from reference TRBV12-5 and TRBJ1-2, the complete variable domain reads DARVTQTPRHKVTEMGQEVTMRCQPILGHNTVFWYRQTMMQGLELLAYFRNRAPLDDSGMPKDRFSAEMPDATLATLKIQPSEPRDSAVYFCASGSPGERTNYGYTFGSGTRLTVV.

This clone was seen once. The V call is TRBV2, the J call TRBJ1-5; D uncertain. Trimming removed 3 bases at V and 4 bases at J, with 7 bases between. Germline V gene sequence: CDR1 SNHLY, CDR2 FYNNEI. The CDR3 spans 13 residues. The CDR3 sequence: CASSDDRNQPQHF. The DNA of the CDR3 is TGTGCCAGCAGTGACGACCGAAATCAGCCCCAGCATTTT.

The chain uses TRBV7-2 and TRBJ2-5; D is possibly TRBD2 (7 bases). The germline V and J ends were trimmed by 11 bases and 4 bases, with 17 bases remaining between them. The germline gives CDR1 SGHTA, CDR2 FQGNSA. The CDR3 is 13 amino acids. The CDR3 nucleotides are TGTGCCTGTGCTCGGGGGGCCGGAGAGACCCAGTACTTC. Translation gives CACARGAGETQYF.

This CDR3 reads CSVERGTGRQPQHF. As DNA, the CDR3 is TGCAGCGTTGAAAGGGGGACAGGGAGACAGCCCCAGCATTTT. The V and J genes are TRBV29-1 and TRBJ1-5; 9 positions match TRBD1. Germline lookup yields CDR1 SQVTM and CDR2 ANQGSEA. Trimming at V came to 2 bases and at J to 7 bases, leaving 6 bases not matched to a gene. This CDR3 has 14 amino acids.

This clone is medium-sized in the sample. The chain is built from TRBV4-2 and TRBJ1-6, with D tentatively TRBD1 (5 bases). Germline V lookup: CDR1 LGHNA, CDR2 YNFKEQ. This CDR3 has 16 residues. The V and J ends lost 2 bases and 7 bases respectively, with 15 bases between them. The CDR3, as DNA: TGTGCCAGCAGCCAACTTCAGGGAAGGGTCAATTCACCCCTCCACTTT. Residues: CASSQLQGRVNSPLHF.

Comments on this clone: Other DNA sequences in this specimen translate into the identical CDR3. J is TRBJ1-5 and V is TRBV4-1; 9 bases align to TRBD1. This CDR3 is 16 amino acids long. The V gene's germline CDR1 is MGHRA and CDR2 YSYEKL. The V gene end was trimmed by 4 bases and the J gene end by 0 bases; junction bases not matched to a gene: 4. The CDR3 DNA sequence: TGCGCCAGCAGCCGAGGGACAGGGAATAGCAATCAGCCCCAGCATTTT. It codes for CASSRGTGNSNQPQHF.

V and J are TRBV6-5 and TRBJ2-5; perhaps TRBD1 as D (6 bases). The CDR3 covers 14 residues. V was clipped by 5 bases and J by 4 bases, with 14 bases between them. From germline, CDR1 is MNHEY and CDR2 SVGAGI. CDR3 residues: CASSTTGFRETQYF. The CDR3 DNA follows: TGTGCCAGCAGTACTACAGGGTTCCGAGAGACCCAGTACTTC.

The chain has TRBV19 and TRBJ1-4; 7 bases match TRBD1. This CDR3 is 16 amino acids long. Per the germline V gene, CDR1 is LNHDA and CDR2 is SQIVND (reference sequence). J gave up 0 bases and V 4 bases, and 5 bases lay outside the gene matches. CDR3 sequence reads: CASSTGTAATNEKLFF. As DNA, the CDR3 is TGTGCCAGTAGTACTGGGACAGCTGCAACTAATGAAAAACTGTTTTTT.

V and J are TRBV16 and TRBJ1-1; D not certain. Trimming took 1 base from V and 3 from J, leaving 9 bases between them. This CDR3 is built from 14 residues. Germline V CDR1 and CDR2: KGHSY, FQNENV. The CDR3 sequence is CASSQFPTDTEAFF. The DNA for the CDR3 is TGTGCCAGCAGCCAATTCCCCACGGACACTGAAGCTTTCTTT.

V is TRBV7-9 and J is TRBJ1-2; D ambiguous. Germline CDR1 SEHNR, CDR2 FQNEAQ (reference sequence). Trimming stripped 3 bases from V and 6 bases from J, with 14 bases between. This CDR3 is 14 amino acids long. The CDR3 protein is CASSLLSGRDGYTF. CDR3 in DNA: TGTGCCAGCAGCTTGTTATCAGGCAGAGATGGCTACACCTTC.

The rearrangement joins TRBV7-8 to TRBJ2-1; tentative D call: TRBD1 (6 bases). The CDR3 has 16 amino acids. V was clipped by 5 bases and J by 0 bases, with 14 bases between them. Germline values: CDR1 SGHVS, CDR2 FQNEAQ. The CDR3 sequence is CASSPQQGFSYNEQFF. The DNA of the CDR3 is TGTGCCAGCAGCCCCCAGCAGGGGTTCTCCTACAATGAGCAGTTCTTC.

CDR3 residues: CASSHLTRGGLRPEAFF. CDR3 nucleotide sequence: TGCGCCAGCAGCCACCTAACACGGGGGGGGCTTCGGCCTGAAGCTTTCTTT. This chain uses TRBV4-1 with TRBJ1-1, with TRBD1 as a possible D gene (6 bases). The CDR3 is 17 residues long. Germline CDR1 reads MGHRA; CDR2 reads YSYEKL. Trimming cost V 3 bases and J 6 bases, with 23 bases left between them.

The chain has TRBV6-1 and TRBJ2-7; 8 positions match TRBD1. CDR3 length: 15 residues. V lost 3 bases and J lost 2; bases outside the gene matches: 6. The germline gives CDR1 MNHNS, CDR2 SASEGT. CDR3 in amino acids: CASSEETGAAYEQYF. Written as DNA, the CDR3 is TGTGCCAGCAGTGAGGAGACAGGGGCGGCCTACGAGCAGTACTTC.